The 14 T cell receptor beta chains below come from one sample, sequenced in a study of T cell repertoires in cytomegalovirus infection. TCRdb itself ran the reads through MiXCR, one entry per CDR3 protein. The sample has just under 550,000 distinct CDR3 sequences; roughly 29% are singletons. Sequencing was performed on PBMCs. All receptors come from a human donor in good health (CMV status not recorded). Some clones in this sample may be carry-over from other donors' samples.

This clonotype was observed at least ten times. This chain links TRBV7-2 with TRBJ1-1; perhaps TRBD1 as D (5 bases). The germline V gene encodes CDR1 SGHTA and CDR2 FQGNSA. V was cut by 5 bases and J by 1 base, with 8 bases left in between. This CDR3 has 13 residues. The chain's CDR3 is CASSRQGNTEAFF. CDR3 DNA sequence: TGTGCCAGCAGCCGCCAGGGGAACACTGAAGCTTTCTTT.

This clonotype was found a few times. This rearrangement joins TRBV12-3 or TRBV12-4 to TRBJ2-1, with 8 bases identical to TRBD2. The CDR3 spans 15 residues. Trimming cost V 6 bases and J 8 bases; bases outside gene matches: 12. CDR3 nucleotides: TGTGCCAGCAGCCTAGCGGGCACCACCGACGATGAGCAGTTCTTC. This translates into CASSLAGTTDDEQFF.

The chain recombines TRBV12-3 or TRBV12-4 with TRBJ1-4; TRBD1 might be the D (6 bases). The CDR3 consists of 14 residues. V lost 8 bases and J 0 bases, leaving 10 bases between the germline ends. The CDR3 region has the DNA TGTGCCAGCGCATGGACAGCAACTAATGAAAAACTGTTTTTT. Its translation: CASAWTATNEKLFF.

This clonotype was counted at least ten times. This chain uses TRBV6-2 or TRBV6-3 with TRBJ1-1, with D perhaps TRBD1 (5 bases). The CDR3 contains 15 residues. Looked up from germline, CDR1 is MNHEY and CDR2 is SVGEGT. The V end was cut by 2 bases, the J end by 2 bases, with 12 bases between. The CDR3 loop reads CASSYPVGTNTEAFF. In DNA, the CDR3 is TGTGCCAGCAGTTACCCCGTGGGGACTAACACTGAAGCTTTCTTT.

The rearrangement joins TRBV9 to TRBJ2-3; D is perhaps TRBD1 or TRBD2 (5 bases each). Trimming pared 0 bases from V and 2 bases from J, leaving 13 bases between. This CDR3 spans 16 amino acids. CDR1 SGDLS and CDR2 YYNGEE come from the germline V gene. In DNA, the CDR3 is TGTGCCAGCAGCGTAGGAGGGGTCGGGCTCACAGATACGCAGTATTTT. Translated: CASSVGGVGLTDTQYF.

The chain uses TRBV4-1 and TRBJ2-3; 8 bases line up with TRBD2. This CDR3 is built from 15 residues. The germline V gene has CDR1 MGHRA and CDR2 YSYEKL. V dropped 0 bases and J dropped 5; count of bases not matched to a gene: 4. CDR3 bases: TGCGCCAGCAGCCAAGACGAGCGGGAGATAGATACGCAGTATTTT. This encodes CASSQDEREIDTQYF.

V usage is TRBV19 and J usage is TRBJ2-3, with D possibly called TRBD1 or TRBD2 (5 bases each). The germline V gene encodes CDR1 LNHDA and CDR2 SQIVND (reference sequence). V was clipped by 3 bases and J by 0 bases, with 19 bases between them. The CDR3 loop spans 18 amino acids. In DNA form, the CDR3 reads TGTGCCAGTAGTATGTTCGGCTGGGGGTTGATGAGCACAGATACGCAGTATTTT. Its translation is CASSMFGWGLMSTDTQYF.

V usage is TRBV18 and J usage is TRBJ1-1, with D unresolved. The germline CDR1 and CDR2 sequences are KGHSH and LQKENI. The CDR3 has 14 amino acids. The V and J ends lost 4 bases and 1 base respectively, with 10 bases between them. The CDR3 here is CASSLKSENTEAFF. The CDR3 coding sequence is TGTGCCAGCTCACTAAAGAGCGAGAACACTGAAGCTTTCTTT.

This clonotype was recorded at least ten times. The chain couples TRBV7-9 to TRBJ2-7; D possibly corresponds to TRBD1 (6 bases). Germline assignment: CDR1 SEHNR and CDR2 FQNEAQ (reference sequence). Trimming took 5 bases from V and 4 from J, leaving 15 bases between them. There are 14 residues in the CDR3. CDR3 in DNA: TGTGCCAGCAGCGCGCCGGGACAAAGTTACGAGCAGTACGTC. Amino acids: CASSAPGQSYEQYV.

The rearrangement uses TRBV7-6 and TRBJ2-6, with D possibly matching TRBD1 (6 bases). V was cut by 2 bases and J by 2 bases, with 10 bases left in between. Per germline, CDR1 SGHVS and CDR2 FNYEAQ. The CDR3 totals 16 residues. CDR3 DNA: TGTGCCAGCAGCTTATTTCAGGGGCCTGGGGCCAACGTCCTGACTTTC. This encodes CASSLFQGPGANVLTF. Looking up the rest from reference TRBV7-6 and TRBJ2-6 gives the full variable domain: GAGVSQSPRYKVTKRGQDVALRCDPISGHVSLYWYRQALGQGPEFLTYFNYEAQQDKSGLPNDRFSAERPEGSISTLTIQRTEQRDSAMYRCASSLFQGPGANVLTFGAGSRLTVL.

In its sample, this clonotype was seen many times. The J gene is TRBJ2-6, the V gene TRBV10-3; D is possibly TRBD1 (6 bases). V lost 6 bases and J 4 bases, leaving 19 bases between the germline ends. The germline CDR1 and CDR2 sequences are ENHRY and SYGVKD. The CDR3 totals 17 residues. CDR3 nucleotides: TGTGCCATCAGCGACGCACAGGGCCCCACCGGGGCCAACGTCCTGACTTTC. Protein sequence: CAISDAQGPTGANVLTF.

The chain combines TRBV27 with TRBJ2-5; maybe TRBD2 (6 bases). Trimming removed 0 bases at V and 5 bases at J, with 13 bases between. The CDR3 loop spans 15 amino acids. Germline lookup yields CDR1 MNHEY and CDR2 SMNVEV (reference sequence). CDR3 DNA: TGTGCCAGCAGTTTATCATTTGGCGGGGCGGAGACCCAGTACTTC. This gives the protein CASSLSFGGAETQYF.

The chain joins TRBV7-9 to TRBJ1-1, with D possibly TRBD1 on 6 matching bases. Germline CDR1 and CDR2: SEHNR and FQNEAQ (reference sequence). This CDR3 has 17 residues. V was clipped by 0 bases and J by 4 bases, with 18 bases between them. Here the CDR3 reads CASSLARGGGLGTEAFF. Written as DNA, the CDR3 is TGTGCCAGCAGCTTAGCGCGAGGCGGGGGGCTTGGCACTGAAGCTTTCTTT.

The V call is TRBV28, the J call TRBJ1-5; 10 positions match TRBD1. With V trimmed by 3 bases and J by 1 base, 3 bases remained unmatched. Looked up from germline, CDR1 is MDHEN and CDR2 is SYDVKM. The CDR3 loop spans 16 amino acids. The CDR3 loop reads CASSFGQGGSNQPQHF. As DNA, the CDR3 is TGTGCCAGCAGTTTCGGACAGGGGGGGAGCAATCAGCCCCAGCATTTT.